The present T cell receptor (beta chain) was sequenced within a study of blood T cell repertoires in COVID-19 (dated by TCRdb to about 2020). In the study overall: Collaborator samples came from the United States, Italy and Spain and covered acute and convalescent phases of COVID-19. The material from the prospective study consisted of cDNA or gDNA derived from T cells, B-cell-depleted T cells, or PBMCs. The samples were drawn from the first 160 participants of the ongoing ImmuneRACE study and from 1,254 subjects provided by 6 global collaborators. The sample metadata nearly always contained a de-identified subject ID, COVID-19 status, age in years and sex. Where HLA class I and class II types were available, the types were taken from metadata supplied by the sample provider, not from assay-based typing. Deeply sampled blood TCRbeta repertoires from subjects exposed to, actively infected with, or recovered from COVID-19 were included in the dataset. The repertoires were made available in a free public database intended to serve as a resource for research on the immune response to SARS-CoV-2. The paper's findings and limits, for the study overall: The amount of clinical and demographic metadata varied by source and participant and was provided uncurated.

Concerning this clone: Its target antigen remains unknown. No qualities accompany the bases; no much larger clone lies one base away.

Whole blood was collected in K2EDTA tubes by collaborating institutions according to the institutions' own protocols. Collaborator samples were shipped for TCRbeta analysis as frozen whole blood, isolated PBMCs, or DNA extracted from either sample type. The immunoSEQ Assay, a bias-controlled multiplex PCR, was used to amplify TCRbeta CDR3 regions from genomic DNA. In the original analysis: The number of nucleated cells in each sample was estimated by amplification of reference gene primers within the assay. Sequence reads were collapsed and filtered to measure the absolute abundance of every unique TCRbeta CDR3 rearrangement. For each sample, productive Simpson clonality was calculated as the square root of Simpson's diversity index over productive rearrangements. TCRdb retrieved this table from immuneACCESS and kept in-frame rearrangements only. Not all clones are present; in checked studies, unresolved V genes account for under half, and no reason is known for the remainder. Clone size and V and J calls were adopted from that table, with D and trimming inferred from the DNA. Across this sample there are about 90,000 clones, with 90% to 95% seen only once. The ten largest clones capture 1.8% of the sample.

The CDR3 has 17 amino acids, counting the end cysteine and phenylalanine. Of all the DNA, just the CDR3 is kept, 51 bases in frame from base 1. The junction shows trimming of 0 bases on V and 8 bases on J, and the gene matches do not reach 10 bases of it. The germline V gene yields SGDLS for CDR1 and YYNGEE for CDR2. The sequence derives from a human donor with active COVID-19. The donor label of this sample is uncertain. Recombination joined TRBV9 with TRBJ2-1; the junction holds 11 bases that match TRBD2. Sample: peripheral blood. The DNA reads as follows: TGTGCCAGCAGCGTAGACCCCATAGCGGGGGGGCTCGATGAGCAGTTCTTC. Its protein product is CASSVDPIAGGLDEQFF.